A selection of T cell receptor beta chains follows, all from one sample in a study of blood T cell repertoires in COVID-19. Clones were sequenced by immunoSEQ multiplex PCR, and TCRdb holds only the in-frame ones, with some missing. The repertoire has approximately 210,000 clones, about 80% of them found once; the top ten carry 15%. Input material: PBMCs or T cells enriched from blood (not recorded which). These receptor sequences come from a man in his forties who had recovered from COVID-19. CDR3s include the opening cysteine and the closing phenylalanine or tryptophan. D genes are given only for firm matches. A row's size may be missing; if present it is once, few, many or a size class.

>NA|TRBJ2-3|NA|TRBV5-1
TGCGCCAGCTGCGTCTTCACCGGGGATACGCAGTATTTT
CASCVFTGDTQYF
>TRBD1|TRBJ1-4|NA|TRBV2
TGTGCCAGCAGTGAAGCGGTGGGACAGGAAAAACTGTTTTTT
CASSEAVGQEKLFF
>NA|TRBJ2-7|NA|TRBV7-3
TGTGCCAGCAGCTTAGGCGGTTCGGGGGAGCAGTACTTC
CASSLGGSGEQYF
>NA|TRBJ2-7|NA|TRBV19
TGTGCCAGTAGTAAAGGCGGAGGGACCTACGAGCAGTACTTC
CASSKGGGTYEQYF
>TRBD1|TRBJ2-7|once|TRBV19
TGTGCCAGTAGTGCCCCCGTGGCAGGGGGCCTCGAGCAGTACTTC
CASSAPVAGGLEQYF
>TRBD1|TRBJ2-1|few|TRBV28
TGTGCCAGCAGTTACTCCGGGACAGGGTCCTACAATGAGCAGTTCTTC
CASSYSGTGSYNEQFF
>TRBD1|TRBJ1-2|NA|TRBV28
TGTGCCAGCAGGTCCGGGACAGGGGGCTACTATGGCTACACCTTC
CASRSGTGGYYGYTF
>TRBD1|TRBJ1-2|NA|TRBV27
TGTGCCAGCAGTTCCCCCGGGACAGGGGATTATGGCTACACCTTC
CASSSPGTGDYGYTF
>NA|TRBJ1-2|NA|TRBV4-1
TGCGCCAGCAGCCAAGATCGGGGTACATATGGCTACACCTTC
CASSQDRGTYGYTF
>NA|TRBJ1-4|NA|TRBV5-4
TGTGCCAGCAGCCCCTGGCAGGGAAGGGGGTCTAATGAAAAACTGTTTTTT
CASSPWQGRGSNEKLFF
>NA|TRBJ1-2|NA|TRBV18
TGTGCCAGCTCACCACCGGGGGGGAACTATGGCTACACCTTC
CASSPPGGNYGYTF
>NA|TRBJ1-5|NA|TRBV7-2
TGTGCCAGCAGCTTAGGACAGGACAATCAGCCCCAGCATTTT
CASSLGQDNQPQHF
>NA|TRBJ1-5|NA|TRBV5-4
TGTGCCAGCAGCTTCGAGAGCAATCAGCCCCAGCATTTT
CASSFESNQPQHF
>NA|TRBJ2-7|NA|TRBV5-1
TGCGCCAGCAGCTTCCAGGCTTCTTCCTACGAGCAGTACTTC
CASSFQASSYEQYF
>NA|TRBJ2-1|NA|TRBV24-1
TGTGCCACCAGTGATTCGGGTCGGGGGGCCAACAATGAGCAGTTCTTC
CATSDSGRGANNEQFF
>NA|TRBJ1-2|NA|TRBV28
TGTGCCAGCAGTCTTACCAGGGACTATGGCTACACCTTC
CASSLTRDYGYTF
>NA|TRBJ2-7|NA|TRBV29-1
TGCAGCGTAACGACCCGCCCAGGGGTGGCCACCTACGAGCAGTACTTC
CSVTTRPGVATYEQYF
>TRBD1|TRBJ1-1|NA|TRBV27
TGTGCCAGCAGTTCCCGGGACAGGGGATACACTGAAGCTTTCTTT
CASSSRDRGYTEAFF
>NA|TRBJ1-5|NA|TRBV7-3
TGTGCCAGCAGCCCTAATAGCAATCAGCCCCAGCATTTT
CASSPNSNQPQHF
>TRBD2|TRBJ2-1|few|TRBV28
TGTGCCAGCAGCCTTCAAGCACGGGGGGGCAATGAGCAGTTCTTC
CASSLQARGGNEQFF
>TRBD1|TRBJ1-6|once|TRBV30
TGTGCCTGGGGGGGACAGATGAGTTCACCCCTCCACTTT
CAWGGQMSSPLHF
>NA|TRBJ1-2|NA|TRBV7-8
TGTGCCAGCAGCCTTCAGCTAGGCAGCTATGGCTACACCTTC
CASSLQLGSYGYTF
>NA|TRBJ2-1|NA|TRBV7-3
TGTGCCAGCAGCTTAACTGAATTTCTGGAGGGCCTAGGAAATGAGCAGTTCTTC
CASSLTEFLEGLGNEQFF
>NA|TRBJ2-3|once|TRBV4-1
TGCGCCAGCAGCCAAGATCGTAACAGAGACACAGATACGCAGTATTTT
CASSQDRNRDTDTQYF
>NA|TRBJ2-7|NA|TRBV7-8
TGTGCCAGCAGCCAAAGCGCACTCACCTCCTACGAGCAGTACTTC
CASSQSALTSYEQYF
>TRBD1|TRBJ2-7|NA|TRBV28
TGTGCCAGCAGTCAGACGATCCCCGACAGGGGTCGATACGAGCAGTACTTC
CASSQTIPDRGRYEQYF
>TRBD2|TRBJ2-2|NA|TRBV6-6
TGTGCCAGCAGTTTGGGCGGGAGGGCGGTCGGGGAGCTGTTTTTT
CASSLGGRAVGELFF
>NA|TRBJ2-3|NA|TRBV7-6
TGTGCCAGCAGCTCCGCAGGAGGCCCTGGGGTTACGCAGTATTTT
CASSSAGGPGVTQYF
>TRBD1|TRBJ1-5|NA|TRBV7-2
TGTGCCAGCAGCACCCGACAGGGTGGCAATCAGCCCCAGCATTTT
CASSTRQGGNQPQHF
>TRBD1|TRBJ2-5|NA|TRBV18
TGTGCCAGCTCACGAAGACAGGGGATGGAGACCCAGTACTTC
CASSRRQGMETQYF
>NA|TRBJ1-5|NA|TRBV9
TGTGCCAGCAGCCCCAGGGGCGTCGCGGATCAGCCCCAGCATTTT
CASSPRGVADQPQHF
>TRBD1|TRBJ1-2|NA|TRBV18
TGTGCCAGCTTACCCATGGGGACAGGGTATGGCTACACCTTC
CASLPMGTGYGYTF
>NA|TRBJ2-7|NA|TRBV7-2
TGTGCCAGCAGCTCCCAGGAAAAGGGGAACGAGCAGTACTTC
CASSSQEKGNEQYF
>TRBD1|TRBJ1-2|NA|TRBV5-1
TGCGCCAGCAGCTCGGGACAGGTGAGAGGCTACACCTTC
CASSSGQVRGYTF
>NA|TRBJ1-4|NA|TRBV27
TGTGCCAGCAGCAGGGGAAGGGAAAAACTGTTTTTT
CASSRGREKLFF
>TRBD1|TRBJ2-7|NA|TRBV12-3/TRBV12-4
TGTGCCAGCAGTCAGGACAGGTACGACGAGCAGTACTTC
CASSQDRYDEQYF
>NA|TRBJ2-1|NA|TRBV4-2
TGTGCCAGCAGCCAAAACCCCGCTAGCTCCTACAATGAGCAGTTCTTC
CASSQNPASSYNEQFF
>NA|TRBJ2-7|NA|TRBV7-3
TGTGCCAGCAGCTTAAATGCGGGTTATTCCTACGAGCAGTACTTC
CASSLNAGYSYEQYF
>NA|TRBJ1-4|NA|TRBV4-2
TGTGCCAGCAGCCAAGATTCTAGTGAAAAACTGTTTTTT
CASSQDSSEKLFF